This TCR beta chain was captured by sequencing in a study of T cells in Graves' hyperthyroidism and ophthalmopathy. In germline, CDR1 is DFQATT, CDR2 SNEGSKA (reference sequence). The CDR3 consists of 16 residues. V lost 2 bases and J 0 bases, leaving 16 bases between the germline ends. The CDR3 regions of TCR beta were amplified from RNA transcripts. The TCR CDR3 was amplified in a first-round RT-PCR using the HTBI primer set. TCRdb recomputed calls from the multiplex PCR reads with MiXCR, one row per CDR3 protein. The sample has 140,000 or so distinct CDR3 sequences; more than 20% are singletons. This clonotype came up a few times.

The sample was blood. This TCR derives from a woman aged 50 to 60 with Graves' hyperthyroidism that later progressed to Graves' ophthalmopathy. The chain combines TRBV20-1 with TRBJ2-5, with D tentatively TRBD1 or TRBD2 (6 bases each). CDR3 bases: TGCAGTGCTAGATCCCCTGGGGGGCTGAACCAAGAGACCCAGTACTTC. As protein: CSARSPGGLNQETQYF.